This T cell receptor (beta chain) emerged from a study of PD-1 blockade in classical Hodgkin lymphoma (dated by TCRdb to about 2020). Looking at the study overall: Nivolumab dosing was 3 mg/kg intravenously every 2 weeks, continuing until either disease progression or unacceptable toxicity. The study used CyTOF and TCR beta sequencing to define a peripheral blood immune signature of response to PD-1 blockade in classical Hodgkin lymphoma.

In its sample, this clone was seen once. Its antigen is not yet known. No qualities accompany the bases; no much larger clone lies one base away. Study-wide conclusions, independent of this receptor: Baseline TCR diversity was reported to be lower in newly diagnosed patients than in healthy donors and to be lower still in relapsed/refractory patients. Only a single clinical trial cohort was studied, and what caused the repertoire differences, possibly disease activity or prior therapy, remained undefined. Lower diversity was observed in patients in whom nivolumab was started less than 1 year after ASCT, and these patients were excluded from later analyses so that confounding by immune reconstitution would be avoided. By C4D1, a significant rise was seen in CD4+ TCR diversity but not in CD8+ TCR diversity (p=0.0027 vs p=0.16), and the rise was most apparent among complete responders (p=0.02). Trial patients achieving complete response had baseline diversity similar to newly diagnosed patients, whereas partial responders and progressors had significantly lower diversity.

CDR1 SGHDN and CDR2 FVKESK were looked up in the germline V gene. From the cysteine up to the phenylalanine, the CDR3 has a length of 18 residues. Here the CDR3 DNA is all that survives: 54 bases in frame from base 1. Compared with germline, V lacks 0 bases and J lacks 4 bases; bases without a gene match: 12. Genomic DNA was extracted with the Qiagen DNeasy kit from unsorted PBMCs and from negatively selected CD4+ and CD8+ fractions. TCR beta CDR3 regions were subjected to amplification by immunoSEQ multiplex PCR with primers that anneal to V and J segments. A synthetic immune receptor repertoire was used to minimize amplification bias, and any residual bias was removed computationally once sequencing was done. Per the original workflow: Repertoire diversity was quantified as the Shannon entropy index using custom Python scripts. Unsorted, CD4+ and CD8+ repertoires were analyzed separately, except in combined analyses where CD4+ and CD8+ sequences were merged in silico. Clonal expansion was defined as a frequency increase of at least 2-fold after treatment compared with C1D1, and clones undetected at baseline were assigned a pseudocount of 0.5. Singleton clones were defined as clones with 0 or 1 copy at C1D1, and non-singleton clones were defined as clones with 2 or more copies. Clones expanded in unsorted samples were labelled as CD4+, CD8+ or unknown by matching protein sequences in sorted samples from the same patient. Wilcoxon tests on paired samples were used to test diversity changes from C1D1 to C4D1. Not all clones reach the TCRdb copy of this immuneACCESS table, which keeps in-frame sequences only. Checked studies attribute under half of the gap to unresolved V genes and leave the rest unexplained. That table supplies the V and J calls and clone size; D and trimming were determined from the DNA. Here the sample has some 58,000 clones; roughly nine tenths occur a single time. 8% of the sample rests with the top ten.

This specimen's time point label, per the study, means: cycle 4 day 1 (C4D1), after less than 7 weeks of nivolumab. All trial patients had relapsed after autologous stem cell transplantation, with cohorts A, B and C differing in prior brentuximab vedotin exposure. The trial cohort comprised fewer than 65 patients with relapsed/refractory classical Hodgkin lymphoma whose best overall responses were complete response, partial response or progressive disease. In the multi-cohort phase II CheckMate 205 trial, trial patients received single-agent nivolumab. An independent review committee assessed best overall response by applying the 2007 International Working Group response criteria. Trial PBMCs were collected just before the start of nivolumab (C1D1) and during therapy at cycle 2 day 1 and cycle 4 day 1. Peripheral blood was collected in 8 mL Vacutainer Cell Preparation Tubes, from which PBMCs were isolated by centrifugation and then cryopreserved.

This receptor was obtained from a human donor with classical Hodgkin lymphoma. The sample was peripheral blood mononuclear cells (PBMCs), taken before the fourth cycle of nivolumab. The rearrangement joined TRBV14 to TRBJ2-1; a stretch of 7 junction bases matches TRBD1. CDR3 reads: CASSQDPKRTGRYNEQFF. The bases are TGTGCCAGCAGCCAAGACCCAAAACGGACAGGCCGGTACAATGAGCAGTTCTTC.